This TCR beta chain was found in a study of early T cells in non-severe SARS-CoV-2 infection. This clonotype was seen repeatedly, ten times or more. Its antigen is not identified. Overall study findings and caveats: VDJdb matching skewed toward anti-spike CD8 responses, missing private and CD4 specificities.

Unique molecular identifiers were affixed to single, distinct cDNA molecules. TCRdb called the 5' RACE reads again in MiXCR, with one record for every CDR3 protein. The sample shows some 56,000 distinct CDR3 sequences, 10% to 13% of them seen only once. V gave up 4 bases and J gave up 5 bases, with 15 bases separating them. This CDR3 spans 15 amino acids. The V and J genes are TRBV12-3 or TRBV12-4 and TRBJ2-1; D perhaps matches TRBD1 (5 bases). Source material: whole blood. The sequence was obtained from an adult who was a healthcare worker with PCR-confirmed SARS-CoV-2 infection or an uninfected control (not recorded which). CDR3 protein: CASSWKGRTDNEQFF. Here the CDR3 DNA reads TGTGCCAGCAGTTGGAAGGGGCGTACGGACAATGAGCAGTTCTTC.